This T cell receptor (beta chain) was captured in a study of spatial heterogeneity in lung cancer. Study background: Averaged across combinations, each unique TCR and UMI pairing appeared more than ten times in raw reads, which were uncorrected.

The study, taken as a whole, reports: More often at tumor resection than at routine follow-up, ubiquitous expanded tumor TCRs were detected in the blood.

For this clonotype: Its antigen is not identified.

MiXCR, applied by TCRdb to the 5' RACE reads, yields one record per CDR3 protein. Counted here are about 10,000 distinct CDR3 sequences, less than 30% occurring once; the ten biggest clones make up about 3.7%. This CDR3 has 16 residues. Germline V CDR1 and CDR2: LNHDA, SQIVND (reference sequence). J gave up 7 bases and V 2 bases, and 9 bases lay outside the gene matches. Stated time point: blood at routine non-recurrence follow-up after resection. The receptor comes from a female donor with early-stage non-small cell lung cancer. The V call is TRBV19, the J call TRBJ1-5; 9 positions agree with TRBD1. The starting material was PBMCs, obtained at follow-up. The chain's CDR3 is CASSIRDRASRQPQHF. The CDR3 DNA is TGTGCCAGTAGTATAAGGGACAGGGCGAGCCGACAGCCCCAGCATTTT.